A selection of T cell receptor beta chains follows, all from one sample in a study of T-cell reconstitution after alpha-beta-depleted transplantation in children. Each CDR3 protein gets one entry after TCRdb re-called the PCR reads with MiXCR. The repertoire holds about 200,000 distinct CDR3 sequences, 13% to 15% seen once, with over 10% in the top ten. Material: PBMCs from the stem cell graft donor, obtained from the stem cell graft. The receptors derive from a human donor who donated a stem cell graft to a child with acute lymphoblastic leukemia. CDR3s include the opening cysteine and the closing phenylalanine or tryptophan. A D gene is named only where the DNA matches it firmly. Size is stated for part of the rows, as once, few or many counts, or as a class when the clone is expanded.

j_gene,v_gene,abundance,d_gene,CDR3nt,CDR3aa
TRBJ2-3,TRBV5-1,few,TRBD2,TGCGCCAGCAGCTTGGCCCCTAGCGGGAGTGGCACAGATACGCAGTATTTT,CASSLAPSGSGTDTQYF
TRBJ1-1,TRBV5-1,NA,NA,TGCGCCAGCAGCAGGGGCGGAGGGGACACTGAAGCTTTCTTT,CASSRGGGDTEAFF
TRBJ2-3,TRBV5-1,many,NA,TGCGCCAGCAGACAGACAGGCGACACAGATACGCAGTATTTT,CASRQTGDTDTQYF
TRBJ1-5,TRBV20-1,many,NA,TGCAGTGCTAGAGACCCTAGAGGTAAGGGTCAGCCCCAGCATTTT,CSARDPRGKGQPQHF
TRBJ2-2,TRBV2,NA,TRBD2,TGTGCCAGCAAGAGGCGGGGGTCTAGCGGGGCCGGGGAGCTGTTTTTT,CASKRRGSSGAGELFF
TRBJ1-5,TRBV28,many,TRBD1,TGTGCCAGCAGTTTAACGGGACAGGGGAATCAGCCCCAGCATTTT,CASSLTGQGNQPQHF
TRBJ2-1,TRBV20-1,few,NA,TGCAGTCCTATGGGAGCGGAGACCTACAATGAGCAGTTCTTC,CSPMGAETYNEQFF
TRBJ2-3,TRBV20-1,NA,TRBD2,TGCAGTGCCCCGCTAGCGGGGGGTAGCACAGATACGCAGTATTTT,CSAPLAGGSTDTQYF
TRBJ1-5,TRBV20-1,many,TRBD1,TGCAGTGCTAAAAGACAGGGGGTCGCCAATCAGCCCCAGCATTTT,CSAKRQGVANQPQHF
TRBJ2-7,TRBV6-1,many,NA,TGTGCCAGCAAGGAATTCAGTGACTCGGTCTCCTACGAGCAGTACTTC,CASKEFSDSVSYEQYF
TRBJ2-5,TRBV6-5,NA,NA,TGTGCCAGCAGTTACCGATCGGCGCTAACGGAGACCCAGTACTTC,CASSYRSALTETQYF
TRBJ2-1,TRBV27,few,TRBD2,TGTGCCAGCAGTTTAAAGACTAGCCCGAATGAGCAGTTCTTC,CASSLKTSPNEQFF
TRBJ1-4,TRBV6-5,many,NA,TGTGCCAGCAGTTACGGCCCGAATGAAAAACTGTTTTTT,CASSYGPNEKLFF
TRBJ2-1,TRBV5-1,NA,TRBD2,TGCGCCAGCAGCTTGTTAGGCCTAGCGGGCCTCGGGGCCAATGAGCAGTTCTTC,CASSLLGLAGLGANEQFF
TRBJ1-1,TRBV2,NA,NA,TGTGCCGGCCTAAGGGGGGGAGGACCTGAAGCTTTCTTT,CAGLRGGGPEAFF
TRBJ1-2,TRBV5-1,few,NA,TGCGCCAGCAGCTTGGAGGTAGCCGCTAACTATGGCTACACCTTC,CASSLEVAANYGYTF
TRBJ2-1,TRBV7-8,many,TRBD2,TGTGCCAGCAGCTTAGAACCCCGGGTTCTCTGGGAGGGAGGTGGGTTCTTC,CASSLEPRVLWEGGGFF
TRBJ1-1,TRBV5-1,many,NA,TGCGCCAGCAGCTTGGATGGGACAGAAGCTTTCTTT,CASSLDGTEAFF
TRBJ2-5,TRBV5-1,many,NA,TGCGCCAGCAGTTATGACCGGCAAGAGACCCAGTACTTC,CASSYDRQETQYF
TRBJ2-2,TRBV5-1,many,TRBD2,TGCGCCAGCAGCCCTCCGGGACTAGCGGGAGGTGACACCGGGGAGCTGTTTTTT,CASSPPGLAGGDTGELFF
TRBJ2-1,TRBV6-1,many,TRBD2,TGTGCCAGCAGAGGACTAGCGGGAGGACTTTTTGAGTTCTTC,CASRGLAGGLFEFF
TRBJ2-1,TRBV15,many,NA,TGTGCCACCAGCAGGGAGGCGGATTCCCAGTTCTTC,CATSREADSQFF
TRBJ2-2,TRBV20-1,many,TRBD2,TGCAGTGCTAGAGTTGGAAGCGGGAGCCCGAACACCGGGGAGCTGTTTTTT,CSARVGSGSPNTGELFF
TRBJ2-2,TRBV12-3/TRBV12-4,NA,NA,TGTGCCAGCAGTGGACTGGGGGCCACCGGGGAGCTGTTTTTT,CASSGLGATGELFF
TRBJ1-1,TRBV19,few,NA,TGTGCCAGTAGTATCCGACAGCTGAACACTGAAGCTTTCTTT,CASSIRQLNTEAFF
TRBJ1-6,TRBV11-1,many,TRBD1,TGTGCCAGCAGCTACGGACAGGGGTCCTATAGCGGGAATAATTCACCCCTCCACTTT,CASSYGQGSYSGNNSPLHF
TRBJ2-7,TRBV12-3/TRBV12-4,many,NA,TGTGCCAGCAGTACTCCTGGGAGGTCCGAGCAGTACTTC,CASSTPGRSEQYF
TRBJ2-3,TRBV20-1,NA,TRBD2,TGCAGTGCTATGAGCGGGAGGGCGGATACGCAGTATTTT,CSAMSGRADTQYF